Each of the 28 T cell receptor beta chains below was sequenced from the same sample in a study of beta chain features in type 1 diabetes (dated by TCRdb to the late 2010s). Broader findings and caveats from the paper: A moderate but significant shortening of TCRB CDR3 length was observed in type 1 diabetes patients in all four CD4+ subsets.

The method behind the library was the immunoSEQ multiplex PCR assay. The High Capacity cDNA Reverse Transcription Kit was used to reverse transcribe all of the isolated RNA, meaning that expressed TCRB transcripts were what got sequenced. TCRdb retrieved this table from immuneACCESS and kept in-frame rearrangements only. Not all clones are present; in checked studies, unresolved V genes account for under half, and no reason is known for the remainder. This sample comprises over 150,000 clones, approximately 7.9% of them detected only once. Of the sample, about 0.5% is held by the ten largest clones. These TCRs' antigens remain unknown. The sample taken for sequencing was central memory CD4+ T cells from blood. The source of these receptors is a young man with type 1 diabetes.

V gene TRBV7-2 combines with J gene TRBJ2-1; TRBD1 aligns across 9 bases. Germline V gene lookup returns CDR1 SGHTA and CDR2 FQGNSA. CDR3 length: 16 amino acids. V shed 1 base, J shed 2 bases, and the junction held 3 bases outside the gene matches. The CDR3 DNA follows: TGTGCCAGCAGCTTAGAGGGACAGGGTGCCTACAATGAGCAGTTCTTC. Amino acid sequence: CASSLEGQGAYNEQFF.

This clone was observed a few times. V is TRBV2 and J is TRBJ1-2; no clear D. The CDR3 loop spans 12 amino acids. The germline gives CDR1 SNHLY, CDR2 FYNNEI. V shed 4 bases and J shed 8 bases, with 11 bases lying between them. The CDR3 DNA follows: TGTGCCAGCAGTGGAAGTCAGGTCGGCTACACCTTC. Protein sequence: CASSGSQVGYTF.

This clone has just a few counts. The rearrangement links TRBV2 to TRBJ1-4; D gene ambiguous. CDR1 is SNHLY and CDR2 is FYNNEI in the germline V gene. V was shortened by 6 bases and J by 3 bases, with 11 bases between the two germline ends. This CDR3 has 14 amino acids. The CDR3 bases are TGTGCCAGCAGGTGGGCGCAAGCTAATGAAAAACTGTTTTTT. Its protein product is CASRWAQANEKLFF. Together with reference TRBV2 and TRBJ1-4, the CDR3 gives the full variable domain: EPEVTQTPSHQVTQMGQEVILRCVPISNHLYFYWYRQILGQKVEFLVSFYNNEISEKSEIFDDQFSVERPDGSNFTLKIRSTKLEDSAMYFCASRWAQANEKLFFGSGTQLSVL.

This clone was counted between two and nine times. The chain recombines TRBV18 with TRBJ2-1; TRBD2 matches at 8 bases. Trimming at V came to 0 bases and at J to 4 bases, leaving 5 bases not matched to a gene. The germline gives CDR1 KGHSH, CDR2 LQKENI. The CDR3 has 16 amino acids. CDR3 loop: CASSPPSGGIYNEQFF. The CDR3, as DNA: TGTGCCAGCTCACCACCGTCGGGGGGGATTTACAATGAGCAGTTCTTC.

This clone was found many times. The genes are TRBV28 and TRBJ2-1; 9 bases agree with TRBD1. The CDR3 runs to 15 residues. V gave up 7 bases and J gave up 2 bases; unmatched junction bases: 6. The V gene's germline CDR1 is MDHEN and CDR2 SYDVKM. CDR3 nucleotide sequence: TGTGCCAGCAAAACGGGGGACAGGGCCTACAATGAGCAGTTCTTC. Protein sequence: CASKTGDRAYNEQFF.

This clone was counted a few times. V is TRBV10-3 and J is TRBJ2-5; D remains ambiguous. This CDR3 contains 13 residues. With 7 bases removed from V and 2 bases from J, the gap between germline ends came to 11 bases. Germline loops: CDR1 ENHRY, CDR2 SYGVKD. The CDR3 DNA sequence: TGTGCCATCAACTCTCTCCTTCAAGAGACCCAGTACTTC. Encoded protein: CAINSLLQETQYF.

This clone was detected a few times. The chain is built from TRBV5-4 and TRBJ1-1, with a possible D match to TRBD1 (6 bases). Deletions cut 2 bases from V and 6 bases from J, with 17 bases between. The CDR3 consists of 15 residues. The germline gives CDR1 SGHNT, CDR2 YYREEE (reference sequence). CDR3 region: CASSLPSRGGAEAFF. The CDR3 DNA follows: TGTGCCAGCAGCTTACCCTCGAGGGGGGGAGCTGAAGCTTTCTTT.

The chain links TRBV18 to TRBJ1-5, with 9 positions matching TRBD1. The V gene end was trimmed by 3 bases and the J gene end by 0 bases; junction bases not matched to a gene: 6. The CDR3 contains 17 residues. Germline assignment: CDR1 KGHSH and CDR2 LQKENI. CDR3 amino acids: CASSPGQGGYSNQPQHF. The CDR3 DNA is TGTGCCAGCTCACCGGGACAGGGTGGTTATAGCAATCAGCCCCAGCATTTT.

The chain couples TRBV5-8 to TRBJ1-1; D is uncertain. V lost 1 base and J 4 bases, leaving 8 bases between the germline ends. Germline V gene data show CDR1 as SGHTS and CDR2 as YDEGEE. The CDR3 extends over 13 amino acids. The CDR3 DNA follows: TGTGCCAGCAGCTTGATCCGGGGCACTGAAGCTTTCTTT. Translating gives CASSLIRGTEAFF.

The chain uses TRBV7-9 and TRBJ2-4, with 9 bases aligning to TRBD1. Germline V gives CDR1 SEHNR, CDR2 FQNEAQ (reference sequence). V was clipped by 0 bases and J by 13 bases; unmatched bases: 13. There are 16 residues in the CDR3. The CDR3 DNA reads TGTGCCAGCAGCTTAGCGTCCTCCTTGACAGGGGGAAGCCAGTACTTC. Protein product: CASSLASSLTGGSQYF. Full variable domain (missing parts from reference TRBV7-9 and TRBJ2-4): DTGVSQNPRHKITKRGQNVTFRCDPISEHNRLYWYRQTLGQGPEFLTYFQNEAQLEKSRLLSDRFSAERPKGSFSTLEIQRTEQGDSAMYLCASSLASSLTGGSQYFGAGTRLSVL.

This clone has only a few counts. The chain employs TRBV2 and TRBJ1-1, with 8 bases fitting TRBD1. CDR1 is SNHLY, CDR2 FYNNEI, per germline. This CDR3 spans 14 amino acids. With V trimmed by 5 bases and J by 1 base, 3 bases remained unmatched. DNA of the CDR3: TGTGCCAGCAGTACACAGGGGGGGAACACTGAAGCTTTCTTT. Translating it yields CASSTQGGNTEAFF.

The rearrangement uses TRBV18 and TRBJ1-5; D gene unclear. The CDR3 contains 18 residues. V shed 2 bases and J shed 3 bases, with 20 bases lying between them. Germline V gives CDR1 KGHSH, CDR2 LQKENI. The CDR3 reads CASSPTGRQIAPNQPQHF. The CDR3 DNA sequence: TGTGCCAGCTCACCAACCGGTCGGCAAATAGCCCCCAATCAGCCCCAGCATTTT.

This clone was observed a few times. This chain uses TRBV7-9 with TRBJ2-3, with D possibly being TRBD2 (6 bases). Germline loops: CDR1 SEHNR, CDR2 FQNEAQ (reference sequence). With 4 bases removed from V and 3 bases from J, the gap between germline ends came to 23 bases. CDR3 length: 18 amino acids. The DNA for the CDR3 is TGTGCCAGCAGCTCCCGGCTCGGGCGGGATAAGGCAACAGATACGCAGTATTTT. This encodes CASSSRLGRDKATDTQYF.

This chain connects TRBV20-1 to TRBJ1-2; possible D gene TRBD1, 5 bases. V was cut by 1 base and J by 7 bases, with 7 bases left in between. The CDR3 totals 11 residues. Germline CDR1 reads DFQATT; CDR2 reads SNEGSKA (reference sequence). CDR3 nucleotide sequence: TGCAGTGCTAGAGGGGGGGGTGGCTACACCTTC. It encodes CSARGGGGYTF.

The sample holds many counts of this clone. At one boundary the junction diverges from the germline segment, which might be a read error. The CDR3 here is CASSQDSGTARDF. In DNA form, the CDR3 reads TGTGCCAGCAGCCAAGATTCGGGAACCGCTCGGGATTTT. The chain has TRBV14 and TRBJ2-3; TRBD2 is a possible D gene (5 bases). This CDR3 has 13 amino acids. CDR1 SGHDN and CDR2 FVKESK come from the germline V gene.

This clone was detected ten times or more. The rearrangement joins TRBV10-3 to TRBJ2-7; TRBD1 matches 8 bases. V gave up 7 bases and J gave up 3 bases; unmatched junction bases: 8. Germline values: CDR1 ENHRY, CDR2 SYGVKD. The CDR3 runs to 14 residues. CDR3 nucleotides: TGTGCCATCAACGACAGGGGAGAGGACTACGAGCAGTACTTC. Amino acids: CAINDRGEDYEQYF.

This chain connects TRBV6-6 to TRBJ1-2; 9 bases fit TRBD1. Trimming at V came to 10 bases and at J to 8 bases, leaving 8 bases not matched to a gene. Germline lookup yields CDR1 MNHNY and CDR2 SVGAGI (reference sequence). CDR3 length equals 12 residues. DNA of the CDR3: TGTGCCACCAGGACAGGGGCTGTCGGCTACACCTTC. Translated, it gives CATRTGAVGYTF.

The gene calls are TRBV9 and TRBJ2-7, with D unclear. The CDR3 has 13 amino acids. Trimming removed 0 bases from V and 7 bases from J, with 11 bases in between. Germline CDR1 and CDR2: SGDLS and YYNGEE. Here the CDR3 DNA reads TGTGCCAGCAGCGTAGAAAACTCCCGAGAGCAGTACTTC. This sequence encodes CASSVENSREQYF.

There are many counts of this clone. J is TRBJ1-6 and V is TRBV5-8, with D unresolved. Trimming took 2 bases from V and 10 from J, leaving 10 bases between them. The CDR3 covers 13 residues. Germline V gene lookup returns CDR1 SGHTS and CDR2 YDEGEE. CDR3 DNA sequence: TGTGCCAGCAGCTTTGAACCTAACTCACCCCTCCACTTT. The encoded protein is CASSFEPNSPLHF.

This clone appeared a few times. J is TRBJ2-3 and V is TRBV7-2, with 8 nucleotides matching TRBD2. Germline-derived CDR1 and CDR2 are SGHTA and FQGNSA. This CDR3 comprises 12 residues. V shed 2 bases and J 14 bases; nucleotides not matched to a gene: 6. CDR3 residues: CASSLLAGIGYF. The CDR3, as DNA: TGTGCCAGCAGCTTATTAGCGGGGATCGGGTATTTT.

This chain uses TRBV5-1 with TRBJ1-2; TRBD1 agrees at 7 bases. This CDR3 has 14 amino acids. Losses at the gene ends were 4 bases for V and 4 bases for J; bases not matched to a gene: 7. Germline values: CDR1 SGHRS, CDR2 YFSETQ. CDR3: CASSQMWDSYGYTF. Here the CDR3 DNA reads TGCGCCAGCAGCCAGATGTGGGACAGCTATGGCTACACCTTC.

The genes are TRBV28 and TRBJ2-5, with D possibly TRBD1 on 5 matching bases. CDR1 and CDR2 (germline): MDHEN, SYDVKM. V dropped 2 bases and J dropped 3 bases, with 16 bases sitting between them. The CDR3 contains 16 residues. The CDR3 nucleotides read TGTGCCAGCAGTTTAGAAGGGGCGGTCGTGGAAGAGACCCAGTACTTC. As protein: CASSLEGAVVEETQYF.

The genes are TRBV7-8 and TRBJ2-2; 11 nucleotides align to TRBD2. This CDR3 is 16 amino acids long. V shed 4 bases, J shed 5 bases, and the junction held 6 bases outside the gene matches. CDR1 and CDR2 from the germline V gene are SGHVS and FQNEAQ. CDR3: CASSSGLAVPTGELFF. The CDR3 coding sequence is TGTGCCAGCAGCTCGGGACTAGCGGTTCCTACCGGGGAGCTGTTTTTT.

In this sample, this clone turned up a few times. The chain is built from TRBV27 and TRBJ1-2; D gene uncertain. In germline, CDR1 is MNHEY, CDR2 SMNVEV (reference sequence). The V gene lost 8 bases and the J gene lost 4 bases, with 17 bases spanning the gap. The CDR3 is 14 amino acids. CDR3: CASRMQAFSYGYTF. The CDR3 DNA follows: TGTGCCAGCCGGATGCAGGCATTCTCCTATGGCTACACCTTC.

This clone has just a few counts. This chain uses TRBV30 with TRBJ2-7; D is ambiguous. Trimming stripped 1 base from V and 5 bases from J, with 18 bases between. Germline V gene data show CDR1 as GTSNPN and CDR2 as SVGIG (reference sequence). The CDR3 covers 15 residues. CDR3 loop: CAWSETLALRDEQYF. In nucleotides, the CDR3 is TGTGCCTGGAGTGAGACACTCGCCCTACGCGACGAGCAGTACTTC.

The chain carries TRBV7-9 and TRBJ2-7; tentatively, D is TRBD1 (5 bases). Germline CDR1 is SEHNR and CDR2 is FQNEAQ (reference sequence). The V gene lost 5 bases and the J gene lost 5 bases, with 10 bases spanning the gap. This CDR3 is 12 amino acids long. CDR3 in DNA: TGTGCCAGCAGCCGGACAAGCCACGAGCAGTACTTC. This gives the protein CASSRTSHEQYF.

This clone has just a few counts. The rearrangement links TRBV28 to TRBJ1-5; D might be TRBD1 (6 bases). The CDR3 length is 18 residues. The V gene's germline CDR1 is MDHEN and CDR2 SYDVKM. V was clipped by 8 bases and J by 0 bases, with 23 bases between them. CDR3 residues: CASSLPLVGTYSNQPQHF. The CDR3 DNA is TGTGCCAGCTCTTTGCCCCTCGTGGGGACATATAGCAATCAGCCCCAGCATTTT.

The V and J genes are TRBV28 and TRBJ1-5, with D uncertain. Trimming stripped 4 bases from V and 9 bases from J, with 10 bases between. Germline V gene lookup returns CDR1 MDHEN and CDR2 SYDVKM. The CDR3 totals 12 residues. The DNA for the CDR3 is TGTGCCAGCAGTTACCAATCGGGGCCCCAGCATTTT. This gives the protein CASSYQSGPQHF.